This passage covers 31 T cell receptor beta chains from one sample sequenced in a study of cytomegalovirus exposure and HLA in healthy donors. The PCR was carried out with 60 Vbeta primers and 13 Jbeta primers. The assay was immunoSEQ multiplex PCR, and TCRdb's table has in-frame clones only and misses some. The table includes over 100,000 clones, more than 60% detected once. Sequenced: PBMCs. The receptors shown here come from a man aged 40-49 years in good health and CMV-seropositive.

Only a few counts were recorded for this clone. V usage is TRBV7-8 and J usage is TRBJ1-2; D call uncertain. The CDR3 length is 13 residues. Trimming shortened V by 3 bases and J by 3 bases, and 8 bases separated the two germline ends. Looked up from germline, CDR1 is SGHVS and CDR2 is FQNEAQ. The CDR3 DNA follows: TGTGCCAGCAGCTTGTTGGGCGACTATGGCTACACCTTC. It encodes CASSLLGDYGYTF. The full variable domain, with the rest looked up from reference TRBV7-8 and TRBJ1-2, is GAGVSQSPRYKVAKRGQDVALRCDPISGHVSLFWYQQALGQGPEFLTYFQNEAQLDKSGLPSDRFFAERPEGSVSTLKIQRTQQEDSAVYLCASSLLGDYGYTFGSGTRLTVV.

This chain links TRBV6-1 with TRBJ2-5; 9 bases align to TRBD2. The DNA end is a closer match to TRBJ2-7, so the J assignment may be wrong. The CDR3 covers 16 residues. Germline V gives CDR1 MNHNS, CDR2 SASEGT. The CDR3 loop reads CASSDEGLAGGYEQYF. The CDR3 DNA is TGTGCCAGCAGTGATGAGGGACTAGCTGGGGGTTACGAGCAGTACTTC.

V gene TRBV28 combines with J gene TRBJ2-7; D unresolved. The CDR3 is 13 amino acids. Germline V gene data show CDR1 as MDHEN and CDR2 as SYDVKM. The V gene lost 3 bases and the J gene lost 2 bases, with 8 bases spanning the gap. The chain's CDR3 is CASSLGQTYEQYF. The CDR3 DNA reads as TGTGCCAGCAGTTTGGGCCAAACCTACGAGCAGTACTTC. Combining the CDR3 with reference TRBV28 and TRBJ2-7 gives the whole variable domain DVKVTQSSRYLVKRTGEKVFLECVQDMDHENMFWYRQDPGLGLRLIYFSYDVKMKEKGDIPEGYSVSREKKERFSLILESASTNQTSMYLCASSLGQTYEQYFGPGTRLTVT.

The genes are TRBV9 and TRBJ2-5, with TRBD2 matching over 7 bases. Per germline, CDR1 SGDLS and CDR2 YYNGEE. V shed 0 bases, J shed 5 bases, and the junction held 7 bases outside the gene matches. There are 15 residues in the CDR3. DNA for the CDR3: TGTGCCAGCAGCGTAGGGGGGGGATCCATTGAGACCCAGTACTTC. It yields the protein CASSVGGGSIETQYF.

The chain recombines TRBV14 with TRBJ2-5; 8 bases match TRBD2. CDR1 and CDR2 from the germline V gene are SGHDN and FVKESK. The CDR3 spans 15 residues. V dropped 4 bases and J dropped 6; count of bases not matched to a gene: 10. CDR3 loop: CASSLTGTSVQTQYF. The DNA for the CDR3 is TGTGCCAGCAGCCTAACCGGGACTAGTGTGCAGACCCAGTACTTC.

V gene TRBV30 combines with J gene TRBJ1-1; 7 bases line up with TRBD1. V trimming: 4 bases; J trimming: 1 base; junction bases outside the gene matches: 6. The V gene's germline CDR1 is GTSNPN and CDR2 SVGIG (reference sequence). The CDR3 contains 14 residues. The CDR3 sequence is CAWTRTGGNTEAFF. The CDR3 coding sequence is TGTGCCTGGACCCGGACAGGTGGGAACACTGAAGCTTTCTTT.

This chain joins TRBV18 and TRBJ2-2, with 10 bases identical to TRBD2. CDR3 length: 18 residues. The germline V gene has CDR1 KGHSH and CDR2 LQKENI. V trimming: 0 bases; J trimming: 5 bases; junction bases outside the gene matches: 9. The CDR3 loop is CASSPPSSGGLGTGELFF. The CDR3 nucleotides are TGTGCCAGCTCACCACCTTCTAGCGGGGGCCTCGGAACCGGGGAGCTGTTTTTT.

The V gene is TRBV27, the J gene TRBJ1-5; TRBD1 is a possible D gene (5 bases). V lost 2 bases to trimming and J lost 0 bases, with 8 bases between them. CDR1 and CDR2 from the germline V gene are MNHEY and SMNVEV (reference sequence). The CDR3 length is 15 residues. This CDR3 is CASSLGHPSNQPQHF. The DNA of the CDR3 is TGTGCCAGCAGTTTAGGACACCCTAGCAATCAGCCCCAGCATTTT.

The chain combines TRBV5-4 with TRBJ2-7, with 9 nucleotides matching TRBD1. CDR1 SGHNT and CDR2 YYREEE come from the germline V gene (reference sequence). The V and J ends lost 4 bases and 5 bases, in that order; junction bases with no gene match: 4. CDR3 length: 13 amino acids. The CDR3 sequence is CASSGTGMHEQYF. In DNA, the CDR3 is TGTGCCAGCAGCGGGACAGGGATGCACGAGCAGTACTTC.

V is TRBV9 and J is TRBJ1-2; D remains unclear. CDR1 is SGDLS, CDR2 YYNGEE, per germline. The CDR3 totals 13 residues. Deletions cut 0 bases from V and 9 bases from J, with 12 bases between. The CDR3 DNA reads TGTGCCAGCAGCGTAGGGACGGGGATGCGCTACACCTTC. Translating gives CASSVGTGMRYTF.

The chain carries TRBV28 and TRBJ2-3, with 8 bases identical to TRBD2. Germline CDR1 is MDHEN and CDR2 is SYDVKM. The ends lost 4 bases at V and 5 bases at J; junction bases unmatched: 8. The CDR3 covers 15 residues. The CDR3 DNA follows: TGTGCCAGCAGTTCCTTTAGCGGGACCGGAGATACGCAGTATTTT. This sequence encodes CASSSFSGTGDTQYF.

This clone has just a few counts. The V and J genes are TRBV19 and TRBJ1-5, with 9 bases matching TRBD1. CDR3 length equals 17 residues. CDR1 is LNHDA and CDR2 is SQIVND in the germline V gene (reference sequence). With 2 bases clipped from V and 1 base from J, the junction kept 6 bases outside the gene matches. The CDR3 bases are TGTGCCAGTAGTATACTGACAGGGGGAGGGAGCAATCAGCCCCAGCATTTT. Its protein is CASSILTGGGSNQPQHF.

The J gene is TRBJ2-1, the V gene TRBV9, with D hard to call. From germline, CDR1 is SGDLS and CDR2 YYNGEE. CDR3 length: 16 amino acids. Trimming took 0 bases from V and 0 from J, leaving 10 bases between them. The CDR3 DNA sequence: TGTGCCAGCAGCGTAGGGGCTCTGCCCTCCTACAATGAGCAGTTCTTC. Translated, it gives CASSVGALPSYNEQFF.

CDR3 sequence reads: CATSRDGRGNYGYTF. DNA for the CDR3: TGTGCCACCAGCAGAGATGGCAGGGGGAACTATGGCTACACCTTC. V gene TRBV15 combines with J gene TRBJ1-2; TRBD1 matches 7 bases. Germline V gene lookup returns CDR1 LNHNV and CDR2 YYDKDF (reference sequence). The CDR3 is made up of 15 amino acids. Losses at the gene ends were 0 bases for V and 2 bases for J; bases not matched to a gene: 3. Full variable domain (rest looked up from reference TRBV15 and TRBJ1-2): DAMVIQNPRYQVTQFGKPVTLSCSQTLNHNVMYWYQQKSSQAPKLLFHYYDKDFNNEADTPDNFQSRRPNTSFCFLDIRSPGLGDTAMYLCATSRDGRGNYGYTFGSGTRLTVV.

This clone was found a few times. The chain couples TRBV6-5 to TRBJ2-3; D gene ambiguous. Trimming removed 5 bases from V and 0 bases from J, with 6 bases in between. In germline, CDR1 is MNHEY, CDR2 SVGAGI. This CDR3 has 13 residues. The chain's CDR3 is CASSPQSTDTQYF. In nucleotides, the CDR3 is TGTGCCAGCAGTCCCCAGAGCACAGATACGCAGTATTTT.

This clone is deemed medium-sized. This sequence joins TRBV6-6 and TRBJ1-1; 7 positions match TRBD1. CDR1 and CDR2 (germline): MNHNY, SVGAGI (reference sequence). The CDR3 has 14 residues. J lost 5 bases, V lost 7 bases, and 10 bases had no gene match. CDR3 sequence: CASTARTGHTEAFF. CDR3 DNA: TGTGCCAGCACCGCACGGACAGGACATACTGAAGCTTTCTTT.

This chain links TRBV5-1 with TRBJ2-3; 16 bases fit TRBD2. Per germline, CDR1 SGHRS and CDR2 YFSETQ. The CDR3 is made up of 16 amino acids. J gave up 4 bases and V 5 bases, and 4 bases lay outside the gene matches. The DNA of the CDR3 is TGCGCCAGCAGTTTTGGGACTAGCGGGGGGGCAGATACGCAGTATTTT. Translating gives CASSFGTSGGADTQYF.

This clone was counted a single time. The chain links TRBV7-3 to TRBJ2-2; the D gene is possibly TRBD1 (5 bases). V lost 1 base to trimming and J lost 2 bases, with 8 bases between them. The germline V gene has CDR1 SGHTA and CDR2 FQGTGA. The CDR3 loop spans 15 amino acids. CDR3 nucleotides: TGTGCCAGCAGCTTAATCGGACAAAACACCGGGGAGCTGTTTTTT. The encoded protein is CASSLIGQNTGELFF.

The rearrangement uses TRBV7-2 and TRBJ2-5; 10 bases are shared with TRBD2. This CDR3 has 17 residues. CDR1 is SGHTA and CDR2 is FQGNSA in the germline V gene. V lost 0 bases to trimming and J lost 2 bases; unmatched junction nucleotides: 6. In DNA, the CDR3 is TGTGCCAGCAGCTTAGCACCTAGCGGGAGCGGACAAGAGACCCAGTACTTC. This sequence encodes CASSLAPSGSGQETQYF.

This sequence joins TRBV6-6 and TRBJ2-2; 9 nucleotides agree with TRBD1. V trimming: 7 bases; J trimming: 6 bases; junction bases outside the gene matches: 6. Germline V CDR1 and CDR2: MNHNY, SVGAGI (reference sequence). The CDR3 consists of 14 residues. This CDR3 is CASTRDRVAGELFF. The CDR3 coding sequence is TGTGCCAGCACCCGGGACAGGGTAGCCGGGGAGCTGTTTTTT.

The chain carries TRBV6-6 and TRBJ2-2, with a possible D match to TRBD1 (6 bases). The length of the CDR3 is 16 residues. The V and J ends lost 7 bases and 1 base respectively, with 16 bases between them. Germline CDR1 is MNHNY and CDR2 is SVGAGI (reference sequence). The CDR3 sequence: CASTFDRFRNTGELFF. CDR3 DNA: TGTGCCAGCACTTTCGACAGGTTTAGGAACACCGGGGAGCTGTTTTTT.

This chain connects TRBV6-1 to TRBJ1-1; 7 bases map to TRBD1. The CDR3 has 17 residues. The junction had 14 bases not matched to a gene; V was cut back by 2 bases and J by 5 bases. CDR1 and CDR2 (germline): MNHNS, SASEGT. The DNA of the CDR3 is TGTGCCAGCAGTGAATTTCTCTTTGGCACAGGGGTGACTGAAGCTTTCTTT. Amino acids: CASSEFLFGTGVTEAFF.

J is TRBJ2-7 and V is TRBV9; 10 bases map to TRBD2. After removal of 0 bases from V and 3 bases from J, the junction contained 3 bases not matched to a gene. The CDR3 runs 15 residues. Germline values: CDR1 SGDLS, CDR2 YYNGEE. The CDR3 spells CASSVAASGGYEQYF. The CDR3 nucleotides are TGTGCCAGCAGCGTAGCGGCTAGCGGGGGCTACGAGCAGTACTTC.

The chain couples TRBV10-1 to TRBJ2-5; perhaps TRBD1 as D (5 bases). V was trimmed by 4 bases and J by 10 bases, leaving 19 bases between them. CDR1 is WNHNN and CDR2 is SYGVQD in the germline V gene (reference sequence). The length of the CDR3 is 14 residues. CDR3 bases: TGCGCCAGCAGTGCAGACAGTAATGAGATAAGCCAGTACTTC. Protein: CASSADSNEISQYF.

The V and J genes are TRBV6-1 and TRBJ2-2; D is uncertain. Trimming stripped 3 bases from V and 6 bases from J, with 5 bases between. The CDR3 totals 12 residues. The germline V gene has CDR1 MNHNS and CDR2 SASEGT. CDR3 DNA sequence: TGTGCCAGCAGTGATTATCCCGGGGAGCTGTTTTTT. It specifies CASSDYPGELFF.

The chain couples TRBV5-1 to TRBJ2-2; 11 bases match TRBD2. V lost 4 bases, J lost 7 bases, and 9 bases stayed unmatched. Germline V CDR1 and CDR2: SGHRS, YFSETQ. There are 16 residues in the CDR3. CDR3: CASSRTSGRVSGELFF. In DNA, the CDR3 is TGCGCCAGCAGCCGAACTAGCGGGAGAGTGAGCGGGGAGCTGTTTTTT.

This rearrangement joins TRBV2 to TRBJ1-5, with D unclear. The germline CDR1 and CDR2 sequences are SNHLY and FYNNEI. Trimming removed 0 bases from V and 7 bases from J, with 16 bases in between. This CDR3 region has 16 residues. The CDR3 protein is CASSEAIWALVQPQHF. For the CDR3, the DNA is TGTGCCAGCAGTGAAGCTATTTGGGCTCTCGTACAGCCCCAGCATTTT.

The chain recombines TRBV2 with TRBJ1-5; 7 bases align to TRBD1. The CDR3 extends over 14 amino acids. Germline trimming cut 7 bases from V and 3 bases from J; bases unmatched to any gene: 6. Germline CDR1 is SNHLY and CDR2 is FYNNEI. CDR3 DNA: TGTGCCAGCACCTTGGACAGGCCCAATCAGCCCCAGCATTTT. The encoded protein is CASTLDRPNQPQHF.

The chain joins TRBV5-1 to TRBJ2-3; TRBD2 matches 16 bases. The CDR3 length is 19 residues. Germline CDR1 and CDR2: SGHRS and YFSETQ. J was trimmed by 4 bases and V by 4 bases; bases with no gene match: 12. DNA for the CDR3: TGCGCCAGCAGCGACGGGACTAGCGGGAGGGCCGGGAGTCCAGATACGCAGTATTTT. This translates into CASSDGTSGRAGSPDTQYF.

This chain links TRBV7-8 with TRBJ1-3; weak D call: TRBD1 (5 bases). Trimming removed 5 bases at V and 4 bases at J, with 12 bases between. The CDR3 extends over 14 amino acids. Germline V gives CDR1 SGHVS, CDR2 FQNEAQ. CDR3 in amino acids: CASSQGGGGNTIYF. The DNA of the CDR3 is TGTGCCAGCAGCCAAGGCGGGGGAGGAAACACCATATATTTT.

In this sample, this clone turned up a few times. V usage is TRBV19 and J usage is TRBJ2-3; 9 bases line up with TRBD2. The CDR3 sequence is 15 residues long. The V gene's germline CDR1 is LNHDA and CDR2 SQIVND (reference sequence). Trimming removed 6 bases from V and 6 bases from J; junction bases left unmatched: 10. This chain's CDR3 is CASRGVAGDYDTQYF. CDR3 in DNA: TGTGCCAGTAGGGGAGTAGCGGGGGACTATGATACGCAGTATTTT.